This TCR beta chain is from a study of cytomegalovirus exposure and HLA in healthy donors. In its sample, this clone was seen once. The antigen remains undetermined. J was trimmed by 3 bases and V by 5 bases; bases with no gene match: 3. Germline CDR1 SGHNT, CDR2 YENEEA. There are 15 residues in the CDR3. Study-level results: The CMV antigen specificity of a few CMV-associated chains was confirmed through in vitro analysis. Later analysis revealed greater clonal expansion in HLA-associated TCR beta chains than in equally common others. Only CMV serostatus was available as immune exposure information. Some V segments, TRBV6-2 and TRBV6-3 among them, were indistinguishable and were therefore excluded.

PCR amplification relied on 60 Vbeta primers (plus 13 Jbeta primers). Only in-frame clones appear in the TCRdb table, and some are missing; sequencing was by immunoSEQ multiplex PCR. The sample gives about 160,000 clones, approximately 80% of which show up once; approximately 12% is in the top ten. This clonotype was sampled from a man over 45 in good health and CMV-seropositive. The gene calls are TRBV11-3 and TRBJ2-1, with TRBD2 matching over 11 bases. The sample was PBMCs. This chain's CDR3 is CASSQTSGIYNEQFF. The CDR3 DNA sequence: TGTGCCAGCAGCCAGACTAGCGGGATCTACAATGAGCAGTTCTTC.